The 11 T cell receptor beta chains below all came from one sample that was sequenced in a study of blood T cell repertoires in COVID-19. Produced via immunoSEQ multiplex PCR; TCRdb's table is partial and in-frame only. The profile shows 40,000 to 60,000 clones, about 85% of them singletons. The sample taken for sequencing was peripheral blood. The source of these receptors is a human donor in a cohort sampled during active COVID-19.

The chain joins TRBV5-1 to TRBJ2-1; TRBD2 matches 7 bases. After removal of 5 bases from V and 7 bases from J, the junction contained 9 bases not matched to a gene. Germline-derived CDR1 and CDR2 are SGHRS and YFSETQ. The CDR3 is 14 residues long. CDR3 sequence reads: CASSRGLERNEQFF. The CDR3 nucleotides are TGCGCCAGCAGTCGAGGACTAGAGAGGAATGAGCAGTTCTTC.

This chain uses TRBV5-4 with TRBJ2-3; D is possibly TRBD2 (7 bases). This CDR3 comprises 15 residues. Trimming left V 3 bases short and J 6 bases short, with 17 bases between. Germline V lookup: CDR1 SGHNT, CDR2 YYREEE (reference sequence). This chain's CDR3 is CASSWQAGAGDTQYF. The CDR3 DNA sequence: TGTGCCAGCAGCTGGCAGGCGGGGGCAGGGGATACGCAGTATTTT.

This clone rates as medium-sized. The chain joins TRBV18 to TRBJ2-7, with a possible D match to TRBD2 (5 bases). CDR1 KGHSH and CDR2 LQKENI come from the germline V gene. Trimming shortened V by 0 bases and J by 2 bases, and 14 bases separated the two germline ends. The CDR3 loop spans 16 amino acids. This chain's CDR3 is CASSPPGGQLTYEQYF. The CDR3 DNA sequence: TGTGCCAGCTCACCACCTGGCGGGCAGCTCACCTACGAGCAGTACTTC. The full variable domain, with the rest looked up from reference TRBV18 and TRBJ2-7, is NAGVMQNPRHLVRRRGQEARLRCSPMKGHSHVYWYRQLPEEGLKFMVYLQKENIIDESGMPKERFSAEFPKEGPSILRIQQVVRGDSAAYFCASSPPGGQLTYEQYFGPGTRLTVT.

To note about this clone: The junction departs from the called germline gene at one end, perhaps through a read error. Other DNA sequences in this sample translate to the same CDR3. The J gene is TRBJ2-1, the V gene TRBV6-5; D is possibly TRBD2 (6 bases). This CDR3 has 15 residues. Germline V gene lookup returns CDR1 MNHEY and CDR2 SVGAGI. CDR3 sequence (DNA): TGTGCCAGCAGCTACTCGAACCCGGGGGTACATGAGCAGTTCTTC. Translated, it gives CASSYSNPGVHEQFF.

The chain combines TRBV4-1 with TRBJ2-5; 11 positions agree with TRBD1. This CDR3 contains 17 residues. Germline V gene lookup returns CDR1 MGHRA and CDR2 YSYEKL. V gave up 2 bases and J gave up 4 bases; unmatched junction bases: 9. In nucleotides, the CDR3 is TGCGCCAGCAGCCAATCCCGGACAGGGGGCTTGGGAGAGACCCAGTACTTC. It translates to CASSQSRTGGLGETQYF.

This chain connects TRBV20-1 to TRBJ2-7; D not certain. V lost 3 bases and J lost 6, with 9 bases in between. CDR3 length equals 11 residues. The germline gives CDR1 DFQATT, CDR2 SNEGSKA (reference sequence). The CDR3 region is CSASQGGEQYF. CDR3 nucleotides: TGCAGTGCTAGCCAAGGCGGCGAGCAGTACTTC.

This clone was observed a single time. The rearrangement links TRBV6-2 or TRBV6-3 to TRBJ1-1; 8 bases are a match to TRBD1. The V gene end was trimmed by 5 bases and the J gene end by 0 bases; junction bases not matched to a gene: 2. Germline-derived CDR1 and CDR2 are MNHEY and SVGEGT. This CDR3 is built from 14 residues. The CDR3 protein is CASSKTGVNTEAFF. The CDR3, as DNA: TGTGCCAGCAGTAAGACAGGGGTGAACACTGAAGCTTTCTTT.

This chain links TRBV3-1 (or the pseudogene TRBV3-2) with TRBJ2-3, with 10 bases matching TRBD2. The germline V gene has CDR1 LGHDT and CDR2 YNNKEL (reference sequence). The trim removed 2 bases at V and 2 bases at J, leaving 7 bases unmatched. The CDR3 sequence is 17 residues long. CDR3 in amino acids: CASSQSGLAGVTDTQYF. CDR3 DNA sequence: TGTGCCAGCAGCCAATCGGGGCTAGCGGGAGTCACAGATACGCAGTATTTT.

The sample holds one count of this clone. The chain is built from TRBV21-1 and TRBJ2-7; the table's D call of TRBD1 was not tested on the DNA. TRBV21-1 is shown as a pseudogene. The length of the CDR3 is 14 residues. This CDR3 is CASSELYGQTKHYF. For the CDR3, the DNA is TGTGCCAGCAGCGAACTATATGGACAGACCAAACATTACTTC.

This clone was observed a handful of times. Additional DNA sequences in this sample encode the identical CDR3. The chain's CDR3 is CASSVGGANTEAFF. The CDR3 nucleotides read TGTGCCAGCAGCGTCGGAGGGGCCAACACTGAAGCTTTCTTT. The chain recombines TRBV9 with TRBJ1-1, with D tentatively TRBD1 (5 bases). The germline V gene encodes CDR1 SGDLS and CDR2 YYNGEE. The V and J ends lost 2 bases and 2 bases respectively, with 10 bases between them. The CDR3 has 14 amino acids.

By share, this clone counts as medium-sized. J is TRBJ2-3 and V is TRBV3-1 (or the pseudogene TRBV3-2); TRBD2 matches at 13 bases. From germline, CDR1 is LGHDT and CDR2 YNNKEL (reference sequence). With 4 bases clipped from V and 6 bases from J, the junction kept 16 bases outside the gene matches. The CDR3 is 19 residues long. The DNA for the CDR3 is TGTGCCAGCAGCCGCCAACTAGCGGGAGGGCTAATCGTGTTGGATACGCAGTATTTT. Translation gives CASSRQLAGGLIVLDTQYF.